A selection of T cell receptor beta chains follows, all from one sample in a study of long-term antiretroviral therapy in people with HIV. The protocol was immunoSEQ multiplex PCR, while the TCRdb copy is restricted to in-frame clones and leaves out a portion. This sample has about 16,000 clones; approximately 81% occur once, and the top ten carry approximately 14%. Material: unsorted PBMCs, obtained less than 1.3 years before starting antiretroviral therapy. These receptors were taken from a man aged 30-40 years with HIV. Both conserved end residues are part of each CDR3. D genes are given only for firm matches.

NA	TRBV11-1	CASSIKFSYEQYF
NA	TRBV7-6	CASSPVTPPAGELFF
NA	TRBV6-1	CASRGDHGGYTF
TRBD2	TRBV7-8	CASSDSGMSTDTQYF
NA	TRBV4-2	CASSQDSGGWQETQYF
NA	TRBV6-1	CASSDGSEQYF
NA	TRBV10-3	CAISDTYQETQYF
NA	TRBV7-9	CASSVGRDYGYTF
NA	TRBV19	CASSIAGEQYF
TRBD2	TRBV5-1	CASSRLAGGTGELFF
NA	TRBV28	CATLYNYGYTF
NA	TRBV11-2	CASSLEPEGYHYGYTF
NA	TRBV7-2	CASSWQAGVNQPQHF
NA	TRBV19	CASSKIPGSTGELFF
NA	TRBV5-1	CASSPSAGATNEKLFF